This T cell receptor beta chain was documented in a study of T-cell reconstitution after alpha-beta-depleted transplantation in children. The CDR3 contains 14 residues. CDR1 is SGHVS and CDR2 is FQNEAQ in the germline V gene. Trimming took off 3 bases at V and 0 bases at J, with 9 bases between the two ends. This clonotype was observed a handful of times. The authors prepared the TCRbeta library with unique molecular identifiers. TCRdb used MiXCR to reprocess the PCR reads, holding one entry per CDR3 protein. The sample comprises about 610,000 distinct CDR3 sequences, approximately 10% of which are singletons, and 4% to 5% rests with the top ten.

This clonotype was obtained from a human donor who donated a stem cell graft to a child with acute myeloid leukemia. V is TRBV7-8 and J is TRBJ2-7, with D possibly being TRBD1 (5 bases). Sample: PBMCs from the stem cell graft donor, taken from the stem cell graft. The chain's CDR3 is CASSFEGDSYEQYF. CDR3 in DNA: TGTGCCAGCAGCTTCGAAGGGGACTCCTACGAGCAGTACTTC.